Listed here is a single T cell receptor (beta chain). The antigen remains undetermined. This sample was taken from a study of shared clonotypes between healthy human individuals. Study-wide context: The cohort had two women and three men, ages 18 to 49.

Findings and limits, study-wide: Against clonotypes common to all four donors, non-shared ones had lower generation probabilities.

The deep-level immunoSEQ assay was used. The data were produced by immunoSEQ multiplex PCR, yet TCRdb's version contains in-frame clones alone and is incomplete. The profile shows some 550,000 clones, more than 95% of them singletons. V lost 1 base and J 1 base, leaving 14 bases between the germline ends. Per germline, CDR1 SEHNR and CDR2 FQNEAQ (reference sequence). There are 17 residues in the CDR3. This clonotype was sampled from a woman under 40 in good health. Sequencing used naive CD4+ T cells sorted from blood. Subset denoted: CD45RA+ positively selected. The chain has TRBV7-9 and TRBJ1-5, with no clear D. The CDR3 protein is CASSLGGLSMSNQPQHF. The CDR3 DNA reads TGTGCCAGCAGCTTAGGGGGTCTATCGATGAGCAATCAGCCCCAGCATTTT.